This entry lists 28 T cell receptor beta chains sequenced from one sample in a study of control samples from healthy donors and cancer patients. TCRdb's copy holds only in-frame clones and misses some; the assay was immunoSEQ multiplex PCR. The sample includes 120,000 to 150,000 clones, about 88% seen only once; the top ten take 8.5% to 9.5%. Sequencing input: blood. The receptors shown here come from a woman under 40 in good health.

This chain uses TRBV30 with TRBJ1-3; D is unresolved. Trimming removed 1 base from V and 0 bases from J, with 7 bases in between. This CDR3 comprises 14 residues. Looked up from germline, CDR1 is GTSNPN and CDR2 is SVGIG (reference sequence). In DNA form, the CDR3 reads TGTGCCTGGAGTGCATACAGCTCTGGAAACACCATATATTTT. Protein sequence: CAWSAYSSGNTIYF.

This clone was seen only once. This sequence joins TRBV27 and TRBJ2-3; 9 positions match TRBD2. Unmatched junction bases numbered 3, after V lost 3 bases and J lost 2 bases. The CDR3 has 15 amino acids. The germline CDR1 and CDR2 sequences are MNHEY and SMNVEV (reference sequence). CDR3 nucleotide sequence: TGTGCCAGCAGTTTGTCTAGCGGGACCACAGATACGCAGTATTTT. It is translated as CASSLSSGTTDTQYF.

This chain links TRBV4-2 with TRBJ1-4, with D perhaps TRBD1 (5 bases). This CDR3 contains 16 residues. CDR1 and CDR2 (germline): LGHNA, YNFKEQ. V was shortened by 1 base and J by 5 bases, with 14 bases between the two germline ends. The CDR3 sequence: CASSQAQGWVNEKLFF. CDR3 DNA sequence: TGTGCCAGCAGCCAAGCCCAGGGATGGGTGAATGAAAAACTGTTTTTT.

The rearrangement joins TRBV28 to TRBJ2-3; no definite D call. The germline V gene has CDR1 MDHEN and CDR2 SYDVKM. The CDR3 length is 12 residues. V lost 6 bases and J 4 bases, leaving 8 bases between the germline ends. CDR3 bases: TGTGCCAGCAGGATGTGGCCAGATACGCAGTATTTT. Amino acids: CASRMWPDTQYF.

This chain connects TRBV5-1 to TRBJ1-4, with no clear D. There are 13 residues in the CDR3. Trimming stripped 3 bases from V and 5 bases from J, with 8 bases between. Germline CDR1 SGHRS, CDR2 YFSETQ. The CDR3 region has the DNA TGCGCCAGCAGCTCCACCCCGAATGAAAAACTGTTTTTT. It codes for CASSSTPNEKLFF.

This chain connects TRBV7-8 to TRBJ2-2; D remains ambiguous. CDR1 and CDR2 from the germline V gene are SGHVS and FQNEAQ. The CDR3 is 16 amino acids. V gave up 1 base and J gave up 1 base, with 10 bases separating them. The CDR3, as DNA: TGTGCCAGCAGCTTAGTAACGGCAAGGAACACCGGGGAGCTGTTTTTT. Its protein is CASSLVTARNTGELFF.

Only a few counts were recorded for this clone. The V gene is TRBV6-1, the J gene TRBJ2-4, with a possible D match to TRBD2 (7 bases). The germline V gene has CDR1 MNHNS and CDR2 SASEGT. This CDR3 has 15 amino acids. V was shortened by 0 bases and J by 8 bases, with 14 bases between the two germline ends. The CDR3 here is CASSEAGGPADIQYF. CDR3 bases: TGTGCCAGCAGTGAAGCGGGGGGGCCTGCTGACATTCAGTACTTC.

This chain joins TRBV9 and TRBJ2-7, with TRBD2 matching over 7 bases. Germline V CDR1 and CDR2: SGDLS, YYNGEE. Germline trimming cut 0 bases from V and 4 bases from J; bases unmatched to any gene: 4. This CDR3 has 14 amino acids. DNA of the CDR3: TGTGCCAGCAGCGTAGGACTAGCAGGATACGAGCAGTACTTC. Translated, it gives CASSVGLAGYEQYF.

V gene TRBV15 combines with J gene TRBJ1-1, with 9 bases aligning to TRBD1. The CDR3 sequence is 17 residues long. Trimming at V came to 4 bases and at J to 5 bases, leaving 14 bases not matched to a gene. Germline V gene sequence: CDR1 LNHNV, CDR2 YYDKDF (reference sequence). Here the CDR3 reads CATSTIAYTGGSTEAFF. DNA of the CDR3: TGTGCCACCAGCACCATTGCCTATACAGGGGGCAGTACTGAAGCTTTCTTT.

A note on this clone: The same CDR3 arises from other DNA sequences in this sample as well. The chain links TRBV12-3 or TRBV12-4 to TRBJ2-7, with D tentatively TRBD2 (6 bases). The CDR3 totals 12 residues. Trimming removed 3 bases at V and 4 bases at J, with 7 bases between. The CDR3 loop is CASSLSGYEQYF. The CDR3 coding sequence is TGTGCCAGCAGTTTGAGCGGGTACGAGCAGTACTTC.

The J gene is TRBJ1-1, the V gene TRBV9; D gene ambiguous. The CDR3 extends over 16 amino acids. Germline-derived CDR1 and CDR2 are SGDLS and YYNGEE. Trimming took 4 bases from V and 0 from J, leaving 16 bases between them. This CDR3 reads CASSPGSDRMNTEAFF. For the CDR3, the DNA is TGTGCCAGCAGCCCCGGATCTGACCGTATGAACACTGAAGCTTTCTTT.

This clone appeared a single time. The CDR3 nucleotides read TGTGCCAGCCTATCCGGGGGCTACACCTTC. Its translation is CASLSGGYTF. The J gene is TRBJ1-2, the V gene TRBV28; the D is unclear. V was cut by 8 bases and J by 8 bases, with 9 bases left in between. From germline, CDR1 is MDHEN and CDR2 SYDVKM. This CDR3 is built from 10 residues.

V gene TRBV5-1 combines with J gene TRBJ1-1; perhaps TRBD1 as D (5 bases). CDR3 length equals 16 residues. V gave up 4 bases and J gave up 0 bases, with 16 bases separating them. Germline V gives CDR1 SGHRS, CDR2 YFSETQ. In DNA form, the CDR3 reads TGCGCCAGCAGCGATGGTTGGGGGACCTTGAACACTGAAGCTTTCTTT. This gives the protein CASSDGWGTLNTEAFF.

V is TRBV9 and J is TRBJ2-5; D is possibly TRBD1 (5 bases). Germline V gives CDR1 SGDLS, CDR2 YYNGEE. Deletions cut 0 bases from V and 2 bases from J, with 8 bases between. The CDR3 is made up of 14 amino acids. As DNA, the CDR3 is TGTGCCAGCAGCGTAGGCGACAGTCAAGAGACCCAGTACTTC. It is translated as CASSVGDSQETQYF.

The chain recombines TRBV29-1 with TRBJ2-2; D is uncertain. Trimming cost V 7 bases and J 2 bases, with 14 bases left between them. The CDR3 spans 14 residues. Germline lookup yields CDR1 SQVTM and CDR2 ANQGSEA. CDR3 sequence reads: CSAPRPGNTGELFF. The DNA for the CDR3 is TGCAGCGCCCCCCGACCGGGCAACACCGGGGAGCTGTTTTTT.

The rearrangement uses TRBV6-6 and TRBJ2-7; D possibly uses TRBD1 or TRBD2 (5 bases each). Trimming took off 6 bases at V and 0 bases at J, with 12 bases between the two ends. Germline values: CDR1 MNHNY, CDR2 SVGAGI (reference sequence). This CDR3 contains 14 residues. The CDR3 region has the DNA TGTGCCAGCAGAGCACCCGGGACCTCCTACGAGCAGTACTTC. It translates to CASRAPGTSYEQYF.

The genes are TRBV30 and TRBJ2-2, with 9 bases matching TRBD2. V was pared by 2 bases and J by 6 bases, with 13 bases of the junction left unmatched. The CDR3 length is 17 residues. The germline gives CDR1 GTSNPN, CDR2 SVGIG (reference sequence). CDR3: CAWSRFRGLANPGELFF. The CDR3 DNA is TGTGCCTGGAGTCGGTTTCGGGGACTAGCTAACCCCGGGGAGCTGTTTTTT.

This clone was recorded only once. The chain uses TRBV7-2 and TRBJ2-7; TRBD2 agrees at 11 bases. V shed 1 base, J shed 3 bases, and the junction held 2 bases outside the gene matches. CDR1 and CDR2 from the germline V gene are SGHTA and FQGNSA. The CDR3 runs to 15 residues. CDR3 residues: CASSLVLAGDYEQYF. The DNA of the CDR3 is TGTGCCAGCAGCTTAGTACTAGCGGGAGACTACGAGCAGTACTTC.

The genes are TRBV7-9 and TRBJ2-7, with TRBD1 matching 9 bases. CDR3 length: 15 amino acids. CDR1 and CDR2 (germline): SEHNR, FQNEAQ (reference sequence). V shed 4 bases and J 2 bases; nucleotides not matched to a gene: 6. The CDR3, as DNA: TGTGCCAGCAGCTCAACAGGGACAGGGCCCTACGAGCAGTACTTC. It yields the protein CASSSTGTGPYEQYF. The complete variable domain, with remaining parts taken from reference TRBV7-9 and TRBJ2-7, reads DTGVSQNPRHKITKRGQNVTFRCDPISEHNRLYWYRQTLGQGPEFLTYFQNEAQLEKSRLLSDRFSAERPKGSFSTLEIQRTEQGDSAMYLCASSSTGTGPYEQYFGPGTRLTVT.

This clone showed up just a few times. The genes are TRBV5-1 and TRBJ1-2; D remains ambiguous. This CDR3 is built from 13 residues. Per the germline V gene, CDR1 is SGHRS and CDR2 is YFSETQ. V was clipped by 7 bases and J by 6 bases, with 16 bases between them. CDR3 loop: CASRDMTRDGYTF. As DNA, the CDR3 is TGCGCCAGCCGCGACATGACCCGGGATGGCTACACCTTC.

The chain uses TRBV10-1 and TRBJ2-7; TRBD1 matches 10 bases. The germline V gene has CDR1 WNHNN and CDR2 SYGVQD (reference sequence). J lost 5 bases, V lost 8 bases, and 6 bases had no gene match. This CDR3 region has 13 residues. CDR3: CASGDRGVDEQYF. Written as DNA, the CDR3 is TGCGCCAGCGGGGACAGGGGAGTGGACGAGCAGTACTTC.

The chain recombines TRBV2 with TRBJ1-2; D gene unclear. Germline values: CDR1 SNHLY, CDR2 FYNNEI. The V and J ends lost 3 bases and 7 bases respectively, with 12 bases between them. The CDR3 has 13 amino acids. The CDR3 loop is CASSELGMGGYTF. As DNA, the CDR3 is TGTGCCAGCAGTGAGCTGGGAATGGGTGGCTACACCTTC.

The gene calls are TRBV16 and TRBJ2-7; 10 bases map to TRBD1. Germline V lookup: CDR1 KGHSY, CDR2 FQNENV. The CDR3 has 13 residues. V was pared by 3 bases and J by 6 bases, with 2 bases of the junction left unmatched. The CDR3 region is CASSQGTGVEQYF. The CDR3 bases are TGTGCCAGCAGCCAGGGGACAGGGGTCGAGCAGTACTTC. Based on the CDR3 plus reference TRBV16 and TRBJ2-7, the full variable domain is GEEVAQTPKHLVRGEGQKAKLYCAPIKGHSYVFWYQQVLKNEFKFLISFQNENVFDETGMPKERFSAKCLPNSPCSLEIQATKLEDSAVYFCASSQGTGVEQYFGPGTRLTVT.

This chain connects TRBV5-6 to TRBJ2-7; TRBD1 matches at 10 bases. With 7 bases clipped from V and 7 bases from J, the junction kept 2 bases outside the gene matches. This CDR3 has 11 residues. Germline-derived CDR1 and CDR2 are SGHDT and YYEEEE. In DNA, the CDR3 is TGTGCCAGCGGACAGGGGGAGGAGCAGTACTTC. Encoded protein: CASGQGEEQYF.

The chain employs TRBV4-2 and TRBJ1-5; 9 bases fit TRBD1. CDR1 and CDR2 from the germline V gene are LGHNA and YNFKEQ. This CDR3 comprises 15 residues. The V and J ends lost 2 bases and 6 bases, in that order; junction bases with no gene match: 5. CDR3 nucleotide sequence: TGTGCCAGCAGCCAACAGGGACAGGGCACTCAGCCCCAGCATTTT. Translated, it gives CASSQQGQGTQPQHF.

In this sample, this clone turned up once. The rearrangement uses TRBV30 and TRBJ2-7; TRBD1 matches at 9 bases. Trimming removed 4 bases from V and 4 bases from J; junction bases left unmatched: 5. Germline loops: CDR1 GTSNPN, CDR2 SVGIG (reference sequence). The CDR3 is 13 residues long. The CDR3 is CAWKDRGKYEQYF. The CDR3, as DNA: TGTGCCTGGAAGGACAGGGGAAAATACGAGCAGTACTTC.

The rearrangement links TRBV10-3 to TRBJ2-7; 13 nucleotides agree with TRBD2. Per the germline V gene, CDR1 is ENHRY and CDR2 is SYGVKD. The V segment lost 7 bases and the J segment 2 bases; nucleotides outside the gene matches: 5. The CDR3 contains 15 residues. The chain's CDR3 is CAINEGLAGTYEQYF. In nucleotides, the CDR3 is TGTGCCATCAACGAGGGACTAGCGGGAACCTACGAGCAGTACTTC.

This clone was seen only once. The V gene is TRBV2, the J gene TRBJ2-6, with 11 bases matching TRBD2. The germline CDR1 and CDR2 sequences are SNHLY and FYNNEI. This CDR3 is 17 amino acids long. Losses at the gene ends were 4 bases for V and 3 bases for J; bases not matched to a gene: 5. CDR3 sequence reads: CASSGLAGNFGANVLTF. Here the CDR3 DNA reads TGTGCCAGCAGTGGACTAGCGGGAAATTTTGGGGCCAACGTCCTGACTTTC. Supplemented by reference TRBV2 and TRBJ2-6, the full variable domain reads EPEVTQTPSHQVTQMGQEVILRCVPISNHLYFYWYRQILGQKVEFLVSFYNNEISEKSEIFDDQFSVERPDGSNFTLKIRSTKLEDSAMYFCASSGLAGNFGANVLTFGAGSRLTVL.